Listed below are T cell receptor beta chains from one sample, sequenced in a study of blood T cell repertoires in COVID-19. Method: immunoSEQ multiplex PCR; TCRdb's copy keeps in-frame clones and lacks some. The sample holds 200,000 to 300,000 clones, about nine tenths seen once. Sequencing was done on a sample of peripheral blood. The origin of the receptors is a young man with COVID-19, enrolled during active disease. Both conserved end residues are part of each CDR3. Fields, in order: J gene, D gene, clone size, V gene, CDR3 DNA, CDR3 protein. D genes are given only for firm matches. Size tells how often a clone was seen (once, few, many) or the class of an expanded clone, and some rows leave it out.

J: TRBJ1-1; D: TRBD1; size: few; V: TRBV4-1; DNA: TGCGCCAGCAGCCGCCAGGACAGGGGGAACACTGAAGCTTTCTTT; CDR3: CASSRQDRGNTEAFF
J: TRBJ1-2; D: NA; size: NA; V: TRBV7-9; DNA: TGTGCCAGCAGCCGCTTATCAGGAGGGGACTATGGCTACACCTTC; CDR3: CASSRLSGGDYGYTF
J: TRBJ1-5; D: NA; size: NA; V: TRBV2; DNA: TGTGCCAGCAGTGAAGGCAGGGGTACGGATAGCAATCAGCCCCAGCATTTT; CDR3: CASSEGRGTDSNQPQHF
J: TRBJ1-4; D: TRBD1; size: NA; V: TRBV4-1; DNA: TGCGCCAGCAGCCGGCGGTTCGGGACAGGGGATGAAAAACTGTTTTTT; CDR3: CASSRRFGTGDEKLFF
J: TRBJ1-6; D: NA; size: NA; V: TRBV30; DNA: TGTGCCTACCAGGGGAGCGCCTATAATTCACCCCTCCACTTT; CDR3: CAYQGSAYNSPLHF
J: TRBJ2-5; D: TRBD2; size: NA; V: TRBV11-3; DNA: TGTGCCAGCAGTCCCGGGACTAGCGGGGGTCTAACTCGAGAGACCCAGTACTTC; CDR3: CASSPGTSGGLTRETQYF
J: TRBJ1-1; D: TRBD1; size: once; V: TRBV7-2; DNA: TGTGCCAGCAGCCCCCCCGACAGGGTGGCTGAAGCTTTCTTT; CDR3: CASSPPDRVAEAFF
J: TRBJ1-1; D: NA; size: once; V: TRBV7-3; DNA: TGTGCCAGCAGCTTACAGAGGGATACTGAAGCTTTCTTT; CDR3: CASSLQRDTEAFF
J: TRBJ1-1; D: NA; size: NA; V: TRBV5-4; DNA: TGTGCCAGCAGCCCCCCGGACGAGGGCAGCACTGAAGCTTTCTTT; CDR3: CASSPPDEGSTEAFF
J: TRBJ2-1; D: TRBD2; size: NA; V: TRBV6-2/TRBV6-3; DNA: TGTGCCAGCAGTTACCCTGGACTAGCGGGGGGGCGCAATGAGCAGTTCTTC; CDR3: CASSYPGLAGGRNEQFF